Presented here are 25 T cell receptor beta chains from one specimen sequenced in a study of shared clonotypes between healthy human individuals. Clones were read by immunoSEQ multiplex PCR, and TCRdb kept only the in-frame ones, dropping some. The sample consists of roughly 720,000 clones, roughly 87% of them appearing once. The specimen sequenced was memory CD8+ T cells from PBMCs. This sample's subset: CD45RO+ cells pooled with CCR7-negative TemRA cells. Source of these receptors: a man aged 18-30 years in good health. Some clones in this sample may be carry-over from other donors' samples.

The gene calls are TRBV27 and TRBJ2-7; 7 positions agree with TRBD1. V trimming: 5 bases; J trimming: 3 bases; junction bases outside the gene matches: 13. The CDR3 runs 16 residues. Germline values: CDR1 MNHEY, CDR2 SMNVEV (reference sequence). The CDR3 spells CASSPVGRTGYYEQYF. CDR3 in DNA: TGTGCCAGCAGTCCCGTGGGCAGGACAGGATACTACGAGCAGTACTTC.

The V and J genes are TRBV7-2 and TRBJ1-1; the D is unclear. Germline V gene lookup returns CDR1 SGHTA and CDR2 FQGNSA. The V end was cut by 1 base, the J end by 2 bases, with 11 bases between. This CDR3 spans 15 amino acids. CDR3 protein: CASSLVPQLNTEAFF. CDR3 coding DNA: TGTGCCAGCAGCTTAGTTCCGCAGTTAAACACTGAAGCTTTCTTT.

This sequence joins TRBV6-5 and TRBJ2-7; 8 bases align to TRBD1. Germline assignment: CDR1 MNHEY and CDR2 SVGAGI. This CDR3 is built from 14 residues. V lost 5 bases, J lost 5 bases, and 8 bases stayed unmatched. CDR3 coding DNA: TGTGCCAGCAGTGAAAGGACAGGGTACCACGAGCAGTACTTC. This encodes CASSERTGYHEQYF.

There are a few counts of this clone. The chain is built from TRBV14 and TRBJ1-3; D remains unclear. Germline V gene lookup returns CDR1 SGHDN and CDR2 FVKESK. Trimming removed 4 bases from V and 4 bases from J, with 11 bases in between. This CDR3 spans 14 amino acids. CDR3 residues: CASSPGRTGNTIYF. The CDR3 DNA reads as TGTGCCAGCAGCCCTGGGCGAACGGGAAACACCATATATTTT.

The CDR3: CAWVGTAVSGANVLTF. Written as DNA, the CDR3 is TGTGCCTGGGTGGGGACGGCTGTCTCTGGGGCCAACGTCCTGACTTTC. The rearrangement links TRBV30 to TRBJ2-6, with D perhaps matching TRBD1 or TRBD2 (5 bases each). This CDR3 is built from 16 residues. Germline V gives CDR1 GTSNPN, CDR2 SVGIG (reference sequence). V was clipped by 5 bases and J by 0 bases, with 14 bases between them.

The CDR3 here is CASRITGAKKETQYF. The CDR3 DNA sequence: TGTGCCAGCAGAATAACAGGAGCCAAAAAAGAGACCCAGTACTTC. The V gene is TRBV28, the J gene TRBJ2-5; perhaps TRBD1 as D (5 bases). V shed 6 bases and J shed 3 bases, with 17 bases lying between them. Germline-derived CDR1 and CDR2 are MDHEN and SYDVKM. CDR3 length: 15 residues.

CDR3 protein: CASSAIPAWTSGSSEQYF. In nucleotides, the CDR3 is TGTGCCAGCAGTGCTATCCCAGCCTGGACTAGCGGGAGTAGCGAGCAGTACTTC. This chain uses TRBV6-1 with TRBJ2-7; 13 nucleotides agree with TRBD2. Germline V gives CDR1 MNHNS, CDR2 SASEGT. V was clipped by 4 bases and J by 6 bases; unmatched bases: 15. The CDR3 spans 18 residues.

V gene TRBV10-3 combines with J gene TRBJ2-5; the match to TRBD1 covers 8 bases. The end of the DNA fits TRBJ2-7 better, so the J call may be wrong. The CDR3 length is 14 residues. Looked up from germline, CDR1 is ENHRY and CDR2 is SYGVKD. The CDR3 DNA is TGTGCCATCAGGAGGGACAGGCCTAACTACGAGCAGTACTTC. This codes for CAIRRDRPNYEQYF.

To note about this clone: Different DNA sequences within this sample yield the same CDR3. V and J are TRBV9 and TRBJ2-5; D is perhaps TRBD1 (6 bases). This CDR3 has 14 amino acids. V was cut by 3 bases and J by 2 bases, with 11 bases left in between. Germline CDR1 reads SGDLS; CDR2 reads YYNGEE. Written as DNA, the CDR3 is TGTGCCAGCAGCGCGACAGGTCGTCAAGAGACCCAGTACTTC. It yields the protein CASSATGRQETQYF.

The chain links TRBV9 to TRBJ2-7; TRBD2 matches 12 bases. Germline V gene sequence: CDR1 SGDLS, CDR2 YYNGEE. Losses at the gene ends were 7 bases for V and 1 base for J; bases not matched to a gene: 6. The CDR3 has 15 amino acids. CDR3 amino acids: CASGMGLAGSYEQYF. In DNA form, the CDR3 reads TGTGCCAGCGGGATGGGACTAGCGGGTTCCTACGAGCAGTACTTC. The whole variable domain, filled in from reference TRBV9 and TRBJ2-7, reads DSGVTQTPKHLITATGQRVTLRCSPRSGDLSVYWYQQSLDQGLQFLIQYYNGEERAKGNILERFSAQQFPDLHSELNLSSLELGDSALYFCASGMGLAGSYEQYFGPGTRLTVT.

This sequence joins TRBV7-6 and TRBJ2-7, with 7 bases lining up with TRBD1. J was trimmed by 0 bases and V by 4 bases; bases with no gene match: 3. From germline, CDR1 is SGHVS and CDR2 FNYEAQ. The CDR3 is 14 residues long. This CDR3 reads CASSSWDSSYEQYF. CDR3 sequence (DNA): TGTGCCAGCAGCTCGTGGGACAGCTCCTACGAGCAGTACTTC.

This chain links TRBV5-1 with TRBJ2-7, with unresolved D. Trimming left V 0 bases short and J 6 bases short, with 7 bases between. The CDR3 totals 12 residues. The V gene's germline CDR1 is SGHRS and CDR2 YFSETQ. CDR3 amino acids: CASSLDGPEQYF. The DNA for the CDR3 is TGCGCCAGCAGCTTGGATGGGCCCGAGCAGTACTTC.

CDR3 sequence reads: CASRVTGGARGYTF. CDR3 coding DNA: TGTGCCAGCAGGGTAACAGGGGGCGCTCGGGGCTACACCTTC. The genes are TRBV28 and TRBJ1-2; 9 bases agree with TRBD1. The CDR3 extends over 14 amino acids. J gave up 8 bases and V 6 bases, and 10 bases lay outside the gene matches. Germline assignment: CDR1 MDHEN and CDR2 SYDVKM.

This clone appeared a single time. The chain employs TRBV9 and TRBJ2-1; 12 nucleotides align to TRBD2. Trimming removed 1 base from V and 10 bases from J; junction bases left unmatched: 9. Germline V gives CDR1 SGDLS, CDR2 YYNGEE. This CDR3 has 16 residues. CDR3 residues: CASSVNLAGGPGEQFF. The CDR3 coding sequence is TGTGCCAGCAGCGTAAACCTAGCGGGAGGGCCGGGGGAGCAGTTCTTC.

A few counts support this clone. The chain couples TRBV6-5 to TRBJ1-1; D is perhaps TRBD1 (5 bases). The V end lost 10 bases, the J end lost 3 bases, and 18 bases lay between the germline ends. The germline V gene encodes CDR1 MNHEY and CDR2 SVGAGI. This CDR3 spans 14 amino acids. The CDR3 protein is CAISQGILDTEAFF. The CDR3 bases are TGTGCCATCAGCCAGGGTATACTAGACACTGAAGCTTTCTTT.

The V gene is TRBV28, the J gene TRBJ1-5; D gene ambiguous. CDR1 is MDHEN and CDR2 is SYDVKM in the germline V gene. V lost 6 bases and J lost 0, with 12 bases in between. CDR3 length: 15 amino acids. CDR3: CASRGRGVSNQPQHF. The DNA for the CDR3 is TGTGCCAGCAGAGGTCGTGGGGTTAGCAATCAGCCCCAGCATTTT.

This chain joins TRBV9 and TRBJ1-2; 9 bases agree with TRBD1. Unmatched junction bases numbered 4, after V lost 3 bases and J lost 4 bases. Germline V gives CDR1 SGDLS, CDR2 YYNGEE. CDR3 length: 14 amino acids. CDR3 sequence: CASSAQGASYGYTF. For the CDR3, the DNA is TGTGCCAGCAGCGCACAGGGGGCAAGCTATGGCTACACCTTC.

The V and J genes are TRBV28 and TRBJ1-3; D not certain. V was cut by 8 bases and J by 2 bases, with 16 bases left in between. The germline V gene has CDR1 MDHEN and CDR2 SYDVKM. The CDR3 length is 15 residues. This chain's CDR3 is CASGGNSDPGNTIYF. In nucleotides, the CDR3 is TGTGCCAGCGGAGGTAACAGTGACCCTGGAAACACCATATATTTT.

The chain recombines TRBV6-5 with TRBJ2-1, with 7 bases aligning to TRBD2. V dropped 6 bases and J dropped 4; count of bases not matched to a gene: 6. The germline gives CDR1 MNHEY, CDR2 SVGAGI. This CDR3 is built from 14 residues. The CDR3 is CASRGWEGYNEQFF. Here the CDR3 DNA reads TGTGCCAGCAGAGGGTGGGAGGGTTACAATGAGCAGTTCTTC.

The CDR3 protein is CASSDSLATYNEQFF. The CDR3 nucleotides read TGTGCCAGCAGTGACTCCCTAGCAACCTACAATGAGCAGTTCTTC. This chain links TRBV6-4 with TRBJ2-1; TRBD2 is a possible D gene (5 bases). CDR3 size: 15 residues. Per the germline V gene, CDR1 is MRHNA and CDR2 is SNTAGT. Trimming took 0 bases from V and 2 from J, leaving 8 bases between them.

The rearrangement links TRBV11-1 to TRBJ2-3, with no clear D. The CDR3 is made up of 12 amino acids. V lost 5 bases and J lost 14, with 17 bases in between. CDR1 is SGHAT and CDR2 is FQDESV in the germline V gene (reference sequence). DNA of the CDR3: TGTGCCAGCAGCCTGGACGTGGACCGCTCGTATTTT. Protein: CASSLDVDRSYF.

The J gene is TRBJ1-2, the V gene TRBV12-5, with a possible D match to TRBD1 (5 bases). The CDR3 has 13 residues. Germline CDR1 LGHNT, CDR2 FRNRAP. The ends were cut back, 5 bases at V and 4 bases at J, with 11 bases in the middle. Written as DNA, the CDR3 is TGTGCTAGTGGTCCTGGGACGGTCTATGGCTACACCTTC. The encoded protein is CASGPGTVYGYTF.

The chain is built from TRBV7-9 and TRBJ2-4; D is ambiguous. Trimming removed 5 bases at V and 0 bases at J, with 14 bases between. The CDR3 has 16 residues. In germline, CDR1 is SEHNR, CDR2 FQNEAQ (reference sequence). The CDR3 bases are TGTGCCAGCAGCCACCCACTTGACTTAGCCAAAAACATTCAGTACTTC. Its protein product is CASSHPLDLAKNIQYF.

V and J are TRBV7-9 and TRBJ2-1; a weak D match, TRBD1 (6 bases). Trimming cost V 5 bases and J 8 bases, with 22 bases left between them. The V gene's germline CDR1 is SEHNR and CDR2 FQNEAQ (reference sequence). The CDR3 consists of 16 residues. The CDR3 sequence: CASSAVGTPLGDEQFF. The CDR3 DNA reads TGTGCCAGCAGCGCTGTCGGGACACCCCTTGGCGATGAGCAGTTCTTC.

The rearrangement links TRBV7-6 to TRBJ1-4; D is unclear. V lost 1 base and J lost 6, with 15 bases in between. The CDR3 has 16 amino acids. From germline, CDR1 is SGHVS and CDR2 FNYEAQ. The CDR3 DNA sequence: TGTGCCAGCAGCTTAGGGAATGGACGCGGAGATGAAAAACTGTTTTTT. Translation: CASSLGNGRGDEKLFF.